This is a list of T cell receptor beta chains from one sample in a study of T-cell memory formation after mild COVID-19. Each CDR3 protein gets one entry after TCRdb re-called the 5' RACE reads with MiXCR. The table shows about 560,000 distinct CDR3 sequences, with 17% occurring only once. The specimen was PBMCs or a T cell subset sorted from them (not recorded which). The receptors derive from an adult woman who had mild COVID-19 (a few samples of this study predate the infection). Cell type and time point are not known. CDR3s include the opening cysteine and the closing phenylalanine or tryptophan. The D gene is left open where the match is weak. Some rows mark clone size as missing; the rest say once, few, many or name a class of expanded clone.

D,V,size,length,J,CDR3,DNA
TRBD1,TRBV10-2,few,15,TRBJ1-2,CASSDGTGAFYGYTF,TGCGCCAGCAGTGATGGGACAGGGGCATTCTATGGCTACACCTTC
-,TRBV3-1,-,16,TRBJ2-1,CASSQSGRLVSNEQFF,TGTGCCAGCAGCCAATCCGGCCGTTTAGTCAGCAATGAGCAGTTCTTC
TRBD2,TRBV12-3/TRBV12-4,few,14,TRBJ2-1,CASSLTSGRGAQFF,TGTGCCAGCAGTTTGACTAGCGGGAGGGGGGCGCAGTTCTTC
TRBD2,TRBV6-2/TRBV6-3,few,18,TRBJ2-3,CASSSPPTSGRRVDTQYF,TGTGCCAGCAGCTCCCCCCCGACTAGCGGGAGACGGGTAGATACGCAGTATTTT
-,TRBV5-6,few,17,TRBJ1-1,CASSYGWGARPNTEAFF,TGTGCCAGCAGCTACGGGTGGGGGGCCAGACCGAACACTGAAGCTTTCTTT
TRBD2,TRBV7-2,-,15,TRBJ2-1,CASSSWAGEDNEQFF,TGTGCCAGCAGCTCTTGGGCGGGGGAGGATAATGAGCAGTTCTTC
TRBD1,TRBV7-3,few,16,TRBJ2-3,CASSTRTGASTDTQYF,TGTGCCAGCAGCACAAGGACAGGGGCTAGCACAGATACGCAGTATTTT
-,TRBV29-1,-,13,TRBJ2-2,CSVEAGGSGELFF,TGCAGCGTTGAAGCTGGGGGGTCCGGGGAGCTGTTTTTT
-,TRBV6-2/TRBV6-3,many,9,TRBJ1-1,CASSGEAFF,TGTGCCAGCAGTGGAGAAGCTTTCTTT
-,TRBV30,few,13,TRBJ2-2,CAWRLGGTGELFF,TGTGCCTGGAGATTGGGAGGCACCGGGGAGCTGTTTTTT
-,TRBV12-3/TRBV12-4,-,13,TRBJ1-3,CASSWGTGGSIYF,TGTGCCAGCAGTTGGGGGACGGGAGGGTCCATATATTTT
TRBD1,TRBV3-1,many,15,TRBJ2-7,CASSQGTGPRGEQYF,TGTGCCAGCAGCCAGGGGACAGGACCTCGCGGCGAGCAGTACTTC
-,TRBV20-1,few,11,TRBJ2-5,CSARIAETQYF,TGCAGTGCCAGGATAGCAGAGACCCAGTACTTC
-,TRBV12-3/TRBV12-4,-,15,TRBJ1-1,CASSSGQYMNTEAFF,TGTGCCAGCAGTTCTGGACAGTACATGAACACTGAAGCTTTCTTT
TRBD2,TRBV7-8,few,15,TRBJ2-1,CASSDPGLAGAAQFF,TGTGCCAGCAGCGATCCGGGACTAGCGGGGGCGGCACAGTTCTTC
-,TRBV15,few,12,TRBJ2-7,CATSRSRYEQYF,TGTGCCACCAGCAGATCCCGATACGAGCAGTACTTC
TRBD1,TRBV29-1,few,15,TRBJ2-2,CSVVTGTGNTGELFF,TGCAGCGTTGTAACCGGGACAGGAAACACCGGGGAGCTGTTTTTT
TRBD2,TRBV12-3/TRBV12-4,few,14,TRBJ2-3,CASSLWDYTDTQYF,TGTGCCAGCAGTTTGTGGGACTACACAGATACGCAGTATTTT
-,TRBV6-4,-,13,TRBJ1-1,CASSDGLNTEAFF,TGTGCCAGCAGTGACGGGCTGAACACTGAAGCTTTCTTT
-,TRBV6-5,-,15,TRBJ2-3,CASSYGGASADTQYF,TGTGCCAGCAGTTACGGAGGGGCTAGCGCAGATACGCAGTATTTT
TRBD2,TRBV9,-,16,TRBJ2-5,CASSVAGLAGQETQYF,TGTGCCAGCAGCGTAGCGGGGCTAGCGGGGCAAGAGACCCAGTACTTC
-,TRBV11-2,once,14,TRBJ2-7,CASSPHLGQHEQYF,TGTGCCAGCAGCCCCCACCTGGGACAACACGAGCAGTACTTC
TRBD1,TRBV7-6,-,16,TRBJ2-7,CASSLVTGVRAYEQYF,TGTGCCAGCAGCTTAGTCACAGGGGTTCGCGCCTACGAGCAGTACTTC
-,TRBV13,-,13,TRBJ1-2,CASSVQGKYGYTF,TGTGCCAGCAGCGTTCAGGGGAAGTATGGCTACACCTTC
TRBD2,TRBV6-5,few,15,TRBJ2-7,CASSYGSGRPYEQYF,TGTGCCAGCAGTTACGGTAGCGGGAGGCCCTACGAGCAGTACTTC
-,TRBV3-1,-,15,TRBJ1-1,CASSQVPVGATEAFF,TGTGCCAGCAGCCAAGTTCCTGTGGGGGCTACGGAAGCTTTCTTT
-,TRBV7-6,-,14,TRBJ2-6,CASSRTTGANVLTF,TGTGCCAGCAGCCGCACTACTGGGGCCAACGTCCTGACTTTC
TRBD2,TRBV7-9,few,16,TRBJ2-1,CASTRGGTSGRGEQFF,TGTGCCAGCACCAGAGGGGGGACTAGCGGGAGAGGGGAGCAGTTCTTC
TRBD2,TRBV7-6,many,15,TRBJ2-7,CASSLGTSGTYEQYF,TGTGCCAGCAGCCTCGGGACTAGCGGAACCTACGAGCAGTACTTC
-,TRBV9,few,15,TRBJ2-2,CASSAEGSNTGELFF,TGTGCCAGCAGCGCCGAGGGGTCGAACACCGGGGAGCTGTTTTTT
-,TRBV7-3,few,13,TRBJ1-2,CASSQTDGYGYTF,TGTGCCAGCAGCCAAACGGACGGCTATGGCTACACCTTC
TRBD2,TRBV12-3/TRBV12-4,-,15,TRBJ2-5,CASSPRREGHETQYF,TGTGCCAGCAGTCCCAGGCGGGAGGGCCATGAGACCCAGTACTTC
TRBD2,TRBV19,many,16,TRBJ2-1,CASSIAASGSYNEQFF,TGTGCCAGTAGTATCGCGGCTAGCGGATCCTACAATGAGCAGTTCTTC
TRBD2,TRBV5-1,-,17,TRBJ2-7,CASSRPPGGNFSYEQYF,TGCGCCAGCAGCCGGCCGCCGGGGGGAAACTTCTCCTACGAGCAGTACTTC
-,TRBV29-1,-,13,TRBJ1-1,CSVWTLRDTEAFF,TGCAGCGTTTGGACCCTTCGGGACACTGAAGCTTTCTTT
TRBD2,TRBV12-3/TRBV12-4,-,18,TRBJ2-3,CASSLLPSAGALTDTQYF,TGTGCCAGCAGTTTACTTCCGTCAGCGGGGGCCCTCACAGATACGCAGTATTTT
TRBD1,TRBV7-3,-,17,TRBJ2-6,CASSLSGQGSGANVLTF,TGTGCCAGCAGCTTAAGCGGACAGGGCTCTGGGGCCAACGTCCTGACTTTC
-,TRBV25-1,few,13,TRBJ2-7,CASRSPNAYEQYF,TGTGCCAGCAGATCCCCTAACGCCTACGAGCAGTACTTC
-,TRBV4-1,few,16,TRBJ2-4,CASSREDSLAKNIQYF,TGCGCCAGCAGCCGGGAAGACAGTCTAGCCAAAAACATTCAGTACTTC
-,TRBV9,-,15,TRBJ2-7,CASSVLSEPSYEQYF,TGTGCCAGCAGCGTATTGTCAGAGCCGTCCTACGAGCAGTACTTC
TRBD2,TRBV18,few,16,TRBJ2-7,CASSPLGLADLLEQYF,TGTGCCAGCTCACCCTTAGGACTAGCTGACCTCTTGGAGCAGTACTTC
-,TRBV7-6,-,20,TRBJ2-3,CASSFSLRPGESLLTDTQYF,TGTGCCAGCAGCTTTAGTCTCAGGCCGGGAGAAAGTCTATTGACAGATACGCAGTATTTT
-,TRBV24-1,-,15,TRBJ1-5,CATSDSQVGNQPQHF,TGTGCCACCAGTGATTCCCAGGTTGGCAATCAGCCCCAGCATTTT